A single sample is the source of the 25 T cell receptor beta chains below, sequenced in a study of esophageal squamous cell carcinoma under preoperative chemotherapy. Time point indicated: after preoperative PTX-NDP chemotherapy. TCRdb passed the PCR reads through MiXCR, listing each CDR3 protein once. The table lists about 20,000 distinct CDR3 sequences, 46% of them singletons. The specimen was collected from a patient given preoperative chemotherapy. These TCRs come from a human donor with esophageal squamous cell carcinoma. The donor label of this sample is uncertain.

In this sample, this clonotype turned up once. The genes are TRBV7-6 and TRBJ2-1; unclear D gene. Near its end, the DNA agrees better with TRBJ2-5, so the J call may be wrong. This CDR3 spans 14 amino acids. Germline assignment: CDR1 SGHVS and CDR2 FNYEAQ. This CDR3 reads CASSLSVVQETQYF. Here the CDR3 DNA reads TGTGCCAGCAGCTTAAGTGTGGTACAAGAGACCCAGTACTTC.

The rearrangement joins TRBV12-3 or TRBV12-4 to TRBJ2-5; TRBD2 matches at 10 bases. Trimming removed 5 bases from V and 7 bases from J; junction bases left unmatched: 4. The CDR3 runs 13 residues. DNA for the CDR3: TGTGCCAGCAGTAGCGGGGGGGCGGGGACCCAGTACTTC. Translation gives CASSSGGAGTQYF.

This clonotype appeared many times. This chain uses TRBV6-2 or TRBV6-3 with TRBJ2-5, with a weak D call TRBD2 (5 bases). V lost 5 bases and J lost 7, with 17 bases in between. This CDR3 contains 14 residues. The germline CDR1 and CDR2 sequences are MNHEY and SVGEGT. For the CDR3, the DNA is TGTGCCAGCAGTGCCCCGGGGTTTAGGGCGACCCAGTACTTC. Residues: CASSAPGFRATQYF.

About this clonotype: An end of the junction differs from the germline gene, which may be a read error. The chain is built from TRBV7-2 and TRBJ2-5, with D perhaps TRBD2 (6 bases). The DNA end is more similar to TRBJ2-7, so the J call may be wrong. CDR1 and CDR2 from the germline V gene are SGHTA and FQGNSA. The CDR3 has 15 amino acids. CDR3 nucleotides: TGTGCCAACAGCCCGAAGGGACCGGGAGCTTACGAGCAGTACTTC. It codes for CANSPKGPGAYEQYF.

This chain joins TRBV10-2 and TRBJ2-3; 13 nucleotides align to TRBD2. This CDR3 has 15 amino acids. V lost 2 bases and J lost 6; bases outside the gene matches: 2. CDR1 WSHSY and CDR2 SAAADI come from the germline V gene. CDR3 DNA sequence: TGCGCCAGCAGTGAGACTAGCGGGAGGGGTGATACGCAGTATTTT. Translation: CASSETSGRGDTQYF.

CDR3 region: CAGSLGRDPETQYF. The CDR3 nucleotides are TGTGCCGGGAGCCTGGGCCGGGACCCAGAGACCCAGTACTTC. The chain links TRBV7-6 to TRBJ2-5; the D call may be TRBD1 or TRBD2 (5 bases each). The V gene's germline CDR1 is SGHVS and CDR2 FNYEAQ. Trimming stripped 11 bases from V and 4 bases from J, with 20 bases between. The CDR3 is 14 residues long.

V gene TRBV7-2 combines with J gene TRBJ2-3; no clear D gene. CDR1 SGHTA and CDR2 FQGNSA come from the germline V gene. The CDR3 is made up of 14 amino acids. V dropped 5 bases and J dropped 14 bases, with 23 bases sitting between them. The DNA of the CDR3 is TGTGCCAGCAGCCCGTTCGCGAGCACAGATAAGCTGTATTTT. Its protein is CASSPFASTDKLYF.

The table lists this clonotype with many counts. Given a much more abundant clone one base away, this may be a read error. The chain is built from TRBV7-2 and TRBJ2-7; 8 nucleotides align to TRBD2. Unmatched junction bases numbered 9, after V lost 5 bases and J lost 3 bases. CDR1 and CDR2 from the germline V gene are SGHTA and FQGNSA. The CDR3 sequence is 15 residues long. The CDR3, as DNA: TGTGCCAGCAGCGGGGGGGGGGCGGGAGGCTACGAGCAGTACTTC. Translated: CASSGGGAGGYEQYF.

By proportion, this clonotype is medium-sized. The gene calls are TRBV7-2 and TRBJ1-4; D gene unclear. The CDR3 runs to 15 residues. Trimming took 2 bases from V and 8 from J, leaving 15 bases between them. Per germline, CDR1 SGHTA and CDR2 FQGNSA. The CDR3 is CASSLRASSREKLFF. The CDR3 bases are TGTGCCAGCAGCTTACGGGCCTCGTCCCGGGAAAAACTGTTTTTT.

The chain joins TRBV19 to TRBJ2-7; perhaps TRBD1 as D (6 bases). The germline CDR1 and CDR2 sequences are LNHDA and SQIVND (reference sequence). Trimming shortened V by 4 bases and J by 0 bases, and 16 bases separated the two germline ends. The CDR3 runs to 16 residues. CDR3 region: CASSTRRTGSSYEQYF. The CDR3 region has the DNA TGTGCCAGTAGTACCCGACGTACAGGGAGCTCCTACGAGCAGTACTTC.

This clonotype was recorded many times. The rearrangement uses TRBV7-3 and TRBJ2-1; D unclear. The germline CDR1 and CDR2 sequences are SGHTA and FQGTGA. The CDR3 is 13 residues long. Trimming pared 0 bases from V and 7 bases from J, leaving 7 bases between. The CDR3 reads CASSLTGLNEQFF. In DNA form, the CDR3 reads TGTGCCAGCAGCTTAACGGGTCTTAATGAGCAGTTCTTC.

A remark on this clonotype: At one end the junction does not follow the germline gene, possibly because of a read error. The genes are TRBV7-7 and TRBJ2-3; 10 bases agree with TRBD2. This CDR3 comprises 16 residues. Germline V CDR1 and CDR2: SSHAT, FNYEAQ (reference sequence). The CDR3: CASSLAGGTSIDTQYF. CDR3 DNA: TGTGCTAGCAGCTTAGCGGGGGGCACAAGCATAGATACGCAGTATTTT.

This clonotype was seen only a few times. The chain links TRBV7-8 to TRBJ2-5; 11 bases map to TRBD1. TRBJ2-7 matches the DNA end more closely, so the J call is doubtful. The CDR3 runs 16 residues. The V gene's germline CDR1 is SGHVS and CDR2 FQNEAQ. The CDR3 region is CASSPPTGTGGYEQYF. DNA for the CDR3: TGTGCCAGCAGCCCCCCGACCGGGACAGGGGGCTACGAGCAGTACTTC.

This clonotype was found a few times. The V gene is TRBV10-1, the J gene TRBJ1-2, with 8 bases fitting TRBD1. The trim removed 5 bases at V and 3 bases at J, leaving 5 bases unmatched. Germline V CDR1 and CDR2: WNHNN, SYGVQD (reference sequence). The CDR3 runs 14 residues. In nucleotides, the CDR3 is TGCGCCAGCAGTCCCCCGGGACAGGACTATGGCTACACCTTC. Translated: CASSPPGQDYGYTF.

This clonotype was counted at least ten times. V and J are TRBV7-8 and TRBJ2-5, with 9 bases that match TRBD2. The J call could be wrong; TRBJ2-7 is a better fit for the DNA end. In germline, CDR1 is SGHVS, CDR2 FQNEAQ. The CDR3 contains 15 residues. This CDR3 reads CASSLEGLALGEQYF. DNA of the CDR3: TGTGCCAGCAGCTTAGAGGGACTAGCCCTCGGCGAGCAGTACTTC.

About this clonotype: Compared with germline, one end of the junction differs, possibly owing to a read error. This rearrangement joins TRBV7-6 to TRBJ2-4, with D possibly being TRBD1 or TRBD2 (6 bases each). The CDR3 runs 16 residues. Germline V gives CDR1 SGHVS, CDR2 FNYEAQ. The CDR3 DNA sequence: TGTGCCAGCAGCTTCCCGGGGCTGGGGGGCAAAGACATTCAGTACTTC. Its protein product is CASSFPGLGGKDIQYF.

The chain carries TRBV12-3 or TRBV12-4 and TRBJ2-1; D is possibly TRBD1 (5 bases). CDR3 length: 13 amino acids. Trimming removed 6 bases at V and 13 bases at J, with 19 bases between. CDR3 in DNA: TGTGCCAGCAGCGACACAGGCACCGACATTCAGTTCTTC. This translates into CASSDTGTDIQFF.

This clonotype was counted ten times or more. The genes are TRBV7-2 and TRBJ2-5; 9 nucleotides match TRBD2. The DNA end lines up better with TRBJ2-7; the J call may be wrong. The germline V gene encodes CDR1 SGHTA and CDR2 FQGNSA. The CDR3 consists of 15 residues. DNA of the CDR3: TGTGCCATCCGGGTGATTAGCGGGAGCCGGAACGAGCAGTACTTC. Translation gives CAIRVISGSRNEQYF.

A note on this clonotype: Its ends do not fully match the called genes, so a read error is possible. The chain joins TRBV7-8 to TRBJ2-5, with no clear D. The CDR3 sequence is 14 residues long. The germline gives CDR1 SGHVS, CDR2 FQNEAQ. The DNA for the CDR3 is TGTGCCGGCAGCTCTTCGCGTGGCACAGATACCCAGTATTTC. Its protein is CAGSSSRGTDTQYF.

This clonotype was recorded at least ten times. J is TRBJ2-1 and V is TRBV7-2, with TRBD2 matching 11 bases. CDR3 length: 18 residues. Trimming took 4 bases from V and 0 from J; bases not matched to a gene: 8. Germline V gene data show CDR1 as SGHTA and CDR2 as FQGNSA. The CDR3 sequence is CASSSRLAGISSYNEQFF. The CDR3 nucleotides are TGTGCCAGCAGCTCCAGACTAGCGGGGATAAGCTCCTACAATGAGCAGTTCTTC.

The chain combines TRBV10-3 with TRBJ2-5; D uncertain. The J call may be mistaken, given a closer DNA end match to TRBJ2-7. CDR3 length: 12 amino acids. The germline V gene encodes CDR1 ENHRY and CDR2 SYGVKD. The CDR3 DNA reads TGTGCCATCAGTGGCGACGGTTACGAGCAGTACTTC. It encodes CAISGDGYEQYF.

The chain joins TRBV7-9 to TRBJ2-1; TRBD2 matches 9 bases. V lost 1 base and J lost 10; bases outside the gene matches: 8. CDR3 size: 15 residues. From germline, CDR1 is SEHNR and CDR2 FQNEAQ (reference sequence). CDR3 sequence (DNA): TGTGCCAGCAGCTTAGAGGCGGGAGGGCCCCGAGAGCAGTTCTTC. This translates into CASSLEAGGPREQFF. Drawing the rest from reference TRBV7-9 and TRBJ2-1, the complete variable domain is DTGVSQNPRHKITKRGQNVTFRCDPISEHNRLYWYRQTLGQGPEFLTYFQNEAQLEKSRLLSDRFSAERPKGSFSTLEIQRTEQGDSAMYLCASSLEAGGPREQFFGPGTRLTVL.

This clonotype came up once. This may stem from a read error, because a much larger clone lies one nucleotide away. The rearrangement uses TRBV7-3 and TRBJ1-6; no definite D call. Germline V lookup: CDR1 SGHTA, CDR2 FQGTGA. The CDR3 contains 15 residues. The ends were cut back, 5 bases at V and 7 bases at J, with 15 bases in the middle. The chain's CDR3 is CASSPSLGSNSPLHF. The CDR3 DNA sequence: TGTGCCAGCAGCCCATCCCTCGGATCCAATTCACCCCTCCACTTT.

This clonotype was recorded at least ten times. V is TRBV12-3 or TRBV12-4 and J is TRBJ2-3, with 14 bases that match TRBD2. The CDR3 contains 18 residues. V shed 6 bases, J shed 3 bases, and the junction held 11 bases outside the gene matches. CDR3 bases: TGTGCCAGCAGCCTGACTAGCGGGAGGGCCTATCGAACAGATACGCAGTATTTT. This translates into CASSLTSGRAYRTDTQYF.

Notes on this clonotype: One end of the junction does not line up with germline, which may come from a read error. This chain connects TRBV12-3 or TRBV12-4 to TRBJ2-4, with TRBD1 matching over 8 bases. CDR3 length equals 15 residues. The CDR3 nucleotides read TGTGCCCGCAGTTCGGGGCAGGGGGCCAAGGACACTCAGTACTTC. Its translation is CARSSGQGAKDTQYF.